A selection of T cell receptor beta chains follows, all from one sample in a study of T cell responses to AZD1222 COVID-19 vaccine. TCRdb's table, derived via immunoSEQ multiplex PCR, lists solely in-frame clones and lacks some. The sample includes about 180,000 clones, around nine tenths of them seen just once. The sample here was peripheral blood, taken on day 0 of AZD1222 vaccination. The origin of the receptors is an adult in good health. The CDR3 runs from the conserved cysteine through the conserved F or W. The D gene is left open where the match is weak. Size is stated for part of the rows, as once, few or many counts, or as a class when the clone is expanded.

j_call clone_size d_call v_call cdr3_nt cdr3_aa
TRBJ2-3 - - TRBV6-5 TGTGCCGGACCTACGGGGGGCCCGAGGGGAGATACGCAGTATTTT CAGPTGGPRGDTQYF
TRBJ2-7 - - TRBV7-2 TGTGCCAGCAGCTTAGATTCCGGAGGAGACGAGCAGTACTTC CASSLDSGGDEQYF
TRBJ1-5 - - TRBV6-5 TGTGCCAGCAGTTACTCGGGTCATCAGCCCCAGCATTTT CASSYSGHQPQHF
TRBJ1-2 - TRBD1 TRBV6-1 TGTGCCAGCAGTGAAGGGACAGGGGCGTTGGGCTACACCTTC CASSEGTGALGYTF
TRBJ2-2 - TRBD1 TRBV25-1 TGTGCCAGCAGCACGGGACAGGGGCTAAACACCGGGGAGCTGTTTTTT CASSTGQGLNTGELFF
TRBJ2-2 - - TRBV10-1 TGCGCCAGCAGTGAGTCCAGGGGCCAGAAAGCCAGGTCGAACACCGGGGAGCTGTTTTTT CASSESRGQKARSNTGELFF
TRBJ1-1 - TRBD1 TRBV4-3 TGCGCCAGCAGCCAACCGGGACAGGGGAACACTGAAGCTTTCTTT CASSQPGQGNTEAFF
TRBJ2-3 - - TRBV24-1 TGTGCCACCAGTGAGTCATTGACTAGCACAGATACGCAGTATTTT CATSESLTSTDTQYF
TRBJ2-3 - TRBD1 TRBV27 TGTGCCAGCTGGGGACAGGGGCGTACAGATACGCAGTATTTT CASWGQGRTDTQYF
TRBJ1-1 - - TRBV4-2 TGTGCCAGCAGCCAAGCCCGGGGGTGGTTGGACACTGAAGCTTTCTTT CASSQARGWLDTEAFF
TRBJ1-5 - - TRBV28 TGTGCCAGCAGTCCCGTCGTTCAGCCCCAGCATTTT CASSPVVQPQHF
TRBJ2-2 - - TRBV6-1 TGTGCCAGCAGTGAAACGCGGAACACCGGGGAGCTGTTTTTT CASSETRNTGELFF
TRBJ1-4 - TRBD1 TRBV6-6 TGTGCCAGCAGACAGGGGGCCCCTATTGAAAAACTGTTTTTT CASRQGAPIEKLFF
TRBJ2-1 large - TRBV28 TGTGCCAGCAGTTACCAAATTACCAGCGGTCAGTTCTTC CASSYQITSGQFF
TRBJ1-1 - - TRBV19 TGTGCCAGTAGTGGCCCGGCAGGGCTTTTAGGAAGAAACACTGAAGCTTTCTTT CASSGPAGLLGRNTEAFF
TRBJ1-4 - - TRBV11-3 TGTGCCAGCAGCTCGAGTAGAGGGACTAATGAAAAACTGTTTTTT CASSSSRGTNEKLFF
TRBJ1-3 - TRBD1 TRBV28 TGTGCCAGCAGTTTACCCAACAGGGGGAATACTGGAAACACCATATATTTT CASSLPNRGNTGNTIYF
TRBJ2-5 - - TRBV7-2 TGTGCCAGCAGCTTATCCCGGCGGATGGAGACCCAGTACTTC CASSLSRRMETQYF
TRBJ2-7 - - TRBV7-2 TGTGCCAGCAGCTCGAACCCCCCAAACTTCATCTACGAGCAGTACTTC CASSSNPPNFIYEQYF
TRBJ2-1 - TRBD2 TRBV3-1/TRBV3-2 TGTGCCAGCAGCCAAGATCGTGGACTAGCCTTCAATGAGCAGTTCTTC CASSQDRGLAFNEQFF
TRBJ1-5 - - TRBV4-3 TGCGCCAGCAGCCCCACCCTGGACGGAAATCAGCCCCAGCATTTT CASSPTLDGNQPQHF
TRBJ1-4 - - TRBV6-2/TRBV6-3 TGTGCCAGCAGTTACCCCAGCCGGAAACTGTTTTTT CASSYPSRKLFF
TRBJ1-2 - - TRBV19 TGTGCCAGTAGTGACCCGGACGGGTTTGACTATGGCTACACCTTC CASSDPDGFDYGYTF
TRBJ2-7 - - TRBV24-1 TGTGCCACCAGTGAAAATGAAGAGCAGTACTTC CATSENEEQYF
TRBJ1-2 - TRBD1 TRBV28 TGTGCCCTTTCCGGGACAGCCTTCTATGGCTACACCTTC CALSGTAFYGYTF
TRBJ2-7 - - TRBV9 TGTGCCAGCAGCGTAGACTTCCGCGACGAGCAGTACTTC CASSVDFRDEQYF
TRBJ2-5 - - TRBV27 TGTGCCAGCAGTTTGGGGGGATACCAAGAGACCCAGTACTTC CASSLGGYQETQYF
TRBJ1-2 - - TRBV19 TGTGCCAGTAGTATCCCGGGGAGGGCCTATGGCTACACCTTC CASSIPGRAYGYTF
TRBJ2-5 - - TRBV10-1 TGCGCCGCCCTAGAGACCCAGTACTTC CAALETQYF
TRBJ1-1 - - TRBV18 TGTGCCAGCTCTACCGGGGCCCCAACCCGAGCTTTCTTT CASSTGAPTRAFF
TRBJ2-3 - - TRBV9 TGTGCCAGCAGCGTAGAAGGGGAAAGTACGAATACGCAGTATTTT CASSVEGESTNTQYF
TRBJ2-1 - TRBD2 TRBV5-5 TGTGCCAGCAGCTTCGTAGCGGGGGCCTACAATGAGCAGTTCTTC CASSFVAGAYNEQFF
TRBJ1-2 - - TRBV11-2 TGTGCCAGCAGCCACGCGGCGGGGTTTGGCTACACCTTC CASSHAAGFGYTF